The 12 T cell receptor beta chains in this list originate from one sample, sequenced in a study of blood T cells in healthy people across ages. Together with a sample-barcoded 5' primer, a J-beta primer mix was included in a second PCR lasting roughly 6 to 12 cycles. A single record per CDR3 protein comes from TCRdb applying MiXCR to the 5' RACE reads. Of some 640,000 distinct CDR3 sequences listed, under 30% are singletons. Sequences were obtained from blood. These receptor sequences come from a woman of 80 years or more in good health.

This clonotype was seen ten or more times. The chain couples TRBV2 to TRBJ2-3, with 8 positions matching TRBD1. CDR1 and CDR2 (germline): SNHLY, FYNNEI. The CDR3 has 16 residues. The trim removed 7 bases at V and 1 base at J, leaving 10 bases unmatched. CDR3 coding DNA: TGTGCCAGCAATTTTCCTGGACAGGGTGGCACAGATACGCAGTATTTT. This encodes CASNFPGQGGTDTQYF.

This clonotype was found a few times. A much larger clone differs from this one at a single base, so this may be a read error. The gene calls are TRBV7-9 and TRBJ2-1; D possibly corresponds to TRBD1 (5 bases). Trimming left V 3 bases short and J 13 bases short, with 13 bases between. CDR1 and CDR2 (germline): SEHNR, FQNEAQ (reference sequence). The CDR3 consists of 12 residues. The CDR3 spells CASSFREETQFF. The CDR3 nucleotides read TGTGCCAGCAGCTTCAGGGAAGAGACCCAGTTCTTC. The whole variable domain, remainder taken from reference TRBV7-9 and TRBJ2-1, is DTGVSQNPRHKITKRGQNVTFRCDPISEHNRLYWYRQTLGQGPEFLTYFQNEAQLEKSRLLSDRFSAERPKGSFSTLEIQRTEQGDSAMYLCASSFREETQFFGPGTRLTVL.

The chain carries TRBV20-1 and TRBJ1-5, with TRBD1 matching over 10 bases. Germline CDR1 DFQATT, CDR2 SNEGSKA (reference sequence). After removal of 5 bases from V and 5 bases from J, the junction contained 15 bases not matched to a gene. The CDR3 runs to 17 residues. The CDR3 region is CSAATGGGGRFDQPQHF. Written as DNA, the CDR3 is TGCAGTGCTGCGACAGGGGGCGGAGGTCGGTTCGATCAGCCCCAGCATTTT.

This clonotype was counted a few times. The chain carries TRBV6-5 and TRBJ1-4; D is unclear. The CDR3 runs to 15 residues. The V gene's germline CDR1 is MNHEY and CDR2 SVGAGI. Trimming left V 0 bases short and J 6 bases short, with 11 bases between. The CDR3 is CASSYSHSGDEKLFF. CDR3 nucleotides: TGTGCCAGCAGTTACTCGCACTCGGGAGATGAAAAACTGTTTTTT.

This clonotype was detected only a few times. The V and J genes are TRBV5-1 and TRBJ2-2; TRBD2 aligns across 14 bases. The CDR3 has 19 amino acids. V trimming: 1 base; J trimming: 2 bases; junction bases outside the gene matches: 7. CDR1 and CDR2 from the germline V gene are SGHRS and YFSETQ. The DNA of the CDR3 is TGCGCCAGCAGCTTGACGACTAGCGGGGGGGACTATAACACCGGGGAGCTGTTTTTT. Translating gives CASSLTTSGGDYNTGELFF.

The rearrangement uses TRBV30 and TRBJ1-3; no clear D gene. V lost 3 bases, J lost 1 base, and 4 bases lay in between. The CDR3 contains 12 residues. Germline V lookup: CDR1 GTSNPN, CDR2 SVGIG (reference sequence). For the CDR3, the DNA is TGTGCCTGGAGGGGATCTGGAAACACCATATATTTT. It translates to CAWRGSGNTIYF.

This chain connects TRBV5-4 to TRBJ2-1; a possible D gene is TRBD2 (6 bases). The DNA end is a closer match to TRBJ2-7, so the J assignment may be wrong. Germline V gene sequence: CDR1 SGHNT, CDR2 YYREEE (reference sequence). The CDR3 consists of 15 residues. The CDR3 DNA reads TGTGCCAGCAGCTTGGAGTTAGCGGCCTACAATGAGCAGTACTTC. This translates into CASSLELAAYNEQYF.

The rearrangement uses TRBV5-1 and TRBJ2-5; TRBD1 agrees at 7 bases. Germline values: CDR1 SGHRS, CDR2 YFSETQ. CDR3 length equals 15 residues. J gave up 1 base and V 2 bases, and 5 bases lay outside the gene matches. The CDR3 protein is CASSLGDSLQETQYF. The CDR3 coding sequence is TGCGCCAGCAGCTTAGGGGACAGCCTCCAAGAGACCCAGTACTTC.

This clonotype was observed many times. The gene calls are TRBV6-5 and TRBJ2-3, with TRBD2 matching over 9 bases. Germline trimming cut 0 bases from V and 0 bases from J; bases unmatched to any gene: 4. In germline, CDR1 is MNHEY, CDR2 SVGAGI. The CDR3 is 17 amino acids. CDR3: CASSYSASGTSTDTQYF. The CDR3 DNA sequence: TGTGCCAGCAGTTACTCCGCTAGCGGGACTAGCACAGATACGCAGTATTTT.

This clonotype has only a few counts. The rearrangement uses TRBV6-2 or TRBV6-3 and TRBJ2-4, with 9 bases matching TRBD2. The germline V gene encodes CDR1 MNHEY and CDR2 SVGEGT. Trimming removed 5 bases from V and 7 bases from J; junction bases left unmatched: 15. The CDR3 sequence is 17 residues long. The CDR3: CASSPRGPSSGTNIQYF. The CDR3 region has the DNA TGTGCCAGCAGTCCCCGCGGGCCCTCTAGCGGGACTAACATTCAGTACTTC.

The DNA of the CDR3 is TGTGCCAGCCAATTAGCGGGGCCCTCCTACAATGAGCAGTTCTTC. It yields the protein CASQLAGPSYNEQFF. This chain joins TRBV28 and TRBJ2-1; 8 bases agree with TRBD2. The V gene end was trimmed by 8 bases and the J gene end by 0 bases; junction bases not matched to a gene: 6. The germline CDR1 and CDR2 sequences are MDHEN and SYDVKM. This CDR3 region has 15 residues.

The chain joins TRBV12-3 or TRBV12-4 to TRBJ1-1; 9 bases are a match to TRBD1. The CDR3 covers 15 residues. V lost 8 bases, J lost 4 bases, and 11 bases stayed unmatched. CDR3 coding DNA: TGTGCCAGCTCCCCGCCGGGACAGGGTACCACTGAAGCTTTCTTT. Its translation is CASSPPGQGTTEAFF.